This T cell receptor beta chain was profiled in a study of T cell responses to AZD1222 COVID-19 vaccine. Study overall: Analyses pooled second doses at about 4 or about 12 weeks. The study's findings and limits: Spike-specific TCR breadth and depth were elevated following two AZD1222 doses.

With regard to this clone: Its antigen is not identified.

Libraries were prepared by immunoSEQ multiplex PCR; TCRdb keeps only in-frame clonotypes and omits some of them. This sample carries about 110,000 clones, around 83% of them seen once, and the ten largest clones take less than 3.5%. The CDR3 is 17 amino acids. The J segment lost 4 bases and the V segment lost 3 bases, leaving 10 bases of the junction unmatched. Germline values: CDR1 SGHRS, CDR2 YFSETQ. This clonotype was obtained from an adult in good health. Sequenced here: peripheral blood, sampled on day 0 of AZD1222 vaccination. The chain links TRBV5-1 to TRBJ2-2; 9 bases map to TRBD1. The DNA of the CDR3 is TGCGCCAGCAGCTACCATTCGGGACAGGGCGGCACCGGGGAGCTGTTTTTT. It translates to CASSYHSGQGGTGELFF.